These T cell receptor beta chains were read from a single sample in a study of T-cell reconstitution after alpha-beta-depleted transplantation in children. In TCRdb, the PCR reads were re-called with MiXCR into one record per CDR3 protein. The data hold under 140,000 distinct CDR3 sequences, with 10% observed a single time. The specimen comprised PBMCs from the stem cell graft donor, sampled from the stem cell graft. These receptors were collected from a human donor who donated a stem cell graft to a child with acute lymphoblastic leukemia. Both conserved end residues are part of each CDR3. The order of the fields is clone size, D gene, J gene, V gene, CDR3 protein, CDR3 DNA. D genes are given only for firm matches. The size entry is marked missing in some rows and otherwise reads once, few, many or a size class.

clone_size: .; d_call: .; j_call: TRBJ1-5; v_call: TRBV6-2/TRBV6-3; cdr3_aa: CASSLLGSSNQPQHF; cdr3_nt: TGTGCCAGCAGTCTACTCGGAAGTAGCAATCAGCCCCAGCATTTT
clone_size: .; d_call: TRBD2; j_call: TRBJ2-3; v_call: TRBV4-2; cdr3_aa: CASSRRSGRAADTQYF; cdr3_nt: TGTGCCAGCAGCCGTAGGAGCGGGAGGGCCGCAGATACGCAGTATTTT
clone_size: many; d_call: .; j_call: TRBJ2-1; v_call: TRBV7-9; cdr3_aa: CASRYFGTSPNEQFF; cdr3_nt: TGTGCCAGCAGGTATTTTGGGACTTCACCAAATGAGCAGTTCTTC
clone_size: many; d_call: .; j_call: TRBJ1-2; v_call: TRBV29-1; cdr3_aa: CSVGPSGLGSFGYTF; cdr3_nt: TGCAGCGTTGGACCCTCGGGGCTCGGTAGCTTTGGCTACACCTTC
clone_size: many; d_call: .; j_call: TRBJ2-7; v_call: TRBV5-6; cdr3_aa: CASSPQSDEQYF; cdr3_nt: TGTGCCAGCAGCCCGCAGAGCGACGAGCAGTACTTC
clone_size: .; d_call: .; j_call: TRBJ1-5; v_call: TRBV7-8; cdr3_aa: CASSLLSGGNQPQHF; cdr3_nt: TGTGCCAGCAGCTTACTCTCAGGTGGCAATCAGCCCCAGCATTTT
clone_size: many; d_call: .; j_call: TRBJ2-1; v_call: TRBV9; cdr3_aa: CASSATRTNYNEQFF; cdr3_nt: TGTGCCAGCAGCGCAACTAGGACGAACTACAATGAGCAGTTCTTC
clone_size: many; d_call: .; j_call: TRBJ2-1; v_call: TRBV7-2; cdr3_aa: CASSLATPFGEQFF; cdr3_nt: TGTGCCAGCAGCTTAGCCACTCCCTTTGGTGAGCAGTTCTTC
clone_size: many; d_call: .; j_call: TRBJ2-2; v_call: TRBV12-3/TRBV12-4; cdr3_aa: CASSWGGGGELFF; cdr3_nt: TGTGCCAGCTCCTGGGGGGGCGGCGGGGAGCTGTTTTTT
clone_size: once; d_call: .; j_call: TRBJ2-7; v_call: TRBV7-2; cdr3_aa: CAGSLGGISYEQYF; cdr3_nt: TGTGCCGGCAGCTTAGGGGGGATTTCCTACGAGCAGTACTTC
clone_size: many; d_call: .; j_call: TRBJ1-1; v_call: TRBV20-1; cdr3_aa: CSASRGMNTEAFF; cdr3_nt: TGCAGTGCTAGTAGAGGGATGAACACTGAAGCTTTCTTT
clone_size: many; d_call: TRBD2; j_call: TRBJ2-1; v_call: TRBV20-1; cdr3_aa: CSARDRAGGAYNEQFF; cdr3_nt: TGCAGTGCTAGAGATCGGGCGGGAGGAGCCTACAATGAGCAGTTCTTC
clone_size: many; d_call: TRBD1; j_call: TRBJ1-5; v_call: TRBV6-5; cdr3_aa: CASSYSSDRGGQPQHF; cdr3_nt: TGTGCCAGCAGTTACAGCTCGGACAGGGGAGGTCAGCCCCAGCATTTT
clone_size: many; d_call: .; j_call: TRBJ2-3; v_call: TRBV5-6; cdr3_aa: CASSLEFSSGPSTDTQYF; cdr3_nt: TGTGCCAGCAGCTTGGAATTCTCGAGCGGGCCCAGCACAGATACGCAGTATTTT
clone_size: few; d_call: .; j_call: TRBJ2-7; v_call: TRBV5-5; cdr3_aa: CASSLGPGTQYEQYF; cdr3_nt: TGTGCCAGCAGCTTGGGTCCCGGAACCCAATACGAGCAGTACTTC
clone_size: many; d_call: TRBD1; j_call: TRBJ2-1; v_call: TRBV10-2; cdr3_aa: CASRGQAYSYNEQFF; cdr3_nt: TGCGCCAGCAGGGGACAGGCATACTCCTACAATGAGCAGTTCTTC
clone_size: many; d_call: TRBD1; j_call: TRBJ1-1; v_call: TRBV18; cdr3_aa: CASSPGQGIAMNTEAFF; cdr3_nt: TGTGCCAGCTCACCGGGACAGGGGATAGCGATGAACACTGAAGCTTTCTTT
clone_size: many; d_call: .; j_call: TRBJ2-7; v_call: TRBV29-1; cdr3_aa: CSGTQGKGYEQYF; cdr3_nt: TGCAGCGGTACTCAGGGGAAAGGGTACGAGCAGTACTTC
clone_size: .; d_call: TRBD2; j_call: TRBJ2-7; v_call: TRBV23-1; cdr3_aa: CASSLRLAGIIYEQYF; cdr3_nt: TGCGCCAGCAGCCTCAGACTAGCGGGGATCATCTACGAGCAGTACTTC
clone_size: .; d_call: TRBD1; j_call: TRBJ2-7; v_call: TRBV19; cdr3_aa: CASSSGQGKYEQYF; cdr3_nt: TGTGCCAGTAGTTCCGGACAGGGAAAATACGAGCAGTACTTC
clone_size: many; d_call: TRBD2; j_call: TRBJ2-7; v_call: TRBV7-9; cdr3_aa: CASSASTSGAYEQYF; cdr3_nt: TGTGCCAGCAGCGCTTCGACTAGCGGGGCGTACGAGCAGTACTTC
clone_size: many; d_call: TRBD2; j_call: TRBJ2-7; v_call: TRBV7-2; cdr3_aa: CASSPQAGPLSYEQYF; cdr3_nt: TGTGCCAGCAGCCCGCAAGCGGGGCCCCTCTCGTACGAGCAGTACTTC
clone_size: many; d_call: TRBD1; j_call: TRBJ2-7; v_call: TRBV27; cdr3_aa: CASSLGTGIHYEQYF; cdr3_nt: TGTGCCAGCAGTTTAGGGACAGGGATCCACTACGAGCAGTACTTC
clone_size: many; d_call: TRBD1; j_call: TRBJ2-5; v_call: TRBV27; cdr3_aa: CASSLAPGGLQETQYF; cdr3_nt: TGTGCCAGCAGTTTAGCTCCAGGGGGTCTCCAAGAGACCCAGTACTTC
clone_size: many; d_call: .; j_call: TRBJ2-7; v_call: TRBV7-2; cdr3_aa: CASRERNSIKTPHF; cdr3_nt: TGTGCCAGCAGGGAGCGGAACAGTATAAAAACCCCCCACTTC
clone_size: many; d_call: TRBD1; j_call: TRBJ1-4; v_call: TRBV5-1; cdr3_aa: CASSPDRGSEKLFF; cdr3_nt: TGCGCCAGCAGCCCGGACAGGGGTAGTGAAAAACTGTTTTTT
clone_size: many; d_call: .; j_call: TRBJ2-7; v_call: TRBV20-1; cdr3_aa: CSAPDEGRYEQYF; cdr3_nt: TGCAGTGCGCCGGATGAGGGGAGGTACGAGCAGTACTTC
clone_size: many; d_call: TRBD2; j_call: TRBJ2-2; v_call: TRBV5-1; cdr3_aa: CASSFSRGGSDTGELFF; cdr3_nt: TGCGCCAGCAGCTTTTCGCGGGGGGGCAGCGACACCGGGGAGCTGTTTTTT
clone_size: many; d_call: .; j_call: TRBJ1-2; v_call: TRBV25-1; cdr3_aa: CASSEFLEVGGYTF; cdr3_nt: TGTGCCAGCAGTGAATTCCTGGAGGTGGGAGGCTACACCTTC